This paragraph covers one T cell receptor beta chain sequence. The data belong to a study of STAT5B mutations in CD4+ large granular lymphocyte leukemia. Trimming at V came to 4 bases and at J to 8 bases, leaving 11 bases not matched to a gene. Germline lookup yields CDR1 SGHRS and CDR2 YFSETQ. This CDR3 is built from 15 residues. Per the study methods: Productive clonotypes were detectable down to 2.59 x 10-5 frequency. TCRdb keeps only in-frame clones here, not all; method: immunoSEQ multiplex PCR. The V and J calls and the clone size are those of that table, but D and trimming were determined from the DNA. The sample consists of tens of thousands of clones, roughly four fifths of them appearing once.

The sequenced material came from CD4+ T cells from blood buffy coats. This sequence joins TRBV5-1 and TRBJ1-2, with TRBD1 identical over 10 bases. This receptor was taken from a human donor in good health. The CDR3: CASSQYTDRGNGYTF. The DNA of the CDR3 is TGCGCCAGCAGCCAATATACGGACAGGGGGAACGGCTACACCTTC.